The entry below gives a single T cell receptor (beta chain) sequence along with its context. The source of the sample is a study of blood T cell repertoires in COVID-19. Study context: The analysed material was cDNA or gDNA that came from T cells, B-cell-depleted T cells, or PBMCs.

The CDR3 covers 17 residues. Germline V CDR1 and CDR2: MNHEY, SMNVEV (reference sequence). With V trimmed by 1 base and J by 5 bases, 14 bases remained unmatched. Profiled with immunoSEQ multiplex PCR; TCRdb holds only in-frame clones, not every one. The sample lists about 47,000 clones; approximately 88% were seen once. Material for sequencing was peripheral blood. V usage is TRBV27 and J usage is TRBJ2-7; 7 bases line up with TRBD2. This TCR was sampled from a man aged 50 to 59 with acute or convalescent COVID-19. CDR3 in amino acids: CASSLLARWGREDEQYF. The CDR3 DNA is TGTGCCAGCAGTTTATTGGCCCGATGGGGGAGGGAGGACGAGCAGTACTTC.